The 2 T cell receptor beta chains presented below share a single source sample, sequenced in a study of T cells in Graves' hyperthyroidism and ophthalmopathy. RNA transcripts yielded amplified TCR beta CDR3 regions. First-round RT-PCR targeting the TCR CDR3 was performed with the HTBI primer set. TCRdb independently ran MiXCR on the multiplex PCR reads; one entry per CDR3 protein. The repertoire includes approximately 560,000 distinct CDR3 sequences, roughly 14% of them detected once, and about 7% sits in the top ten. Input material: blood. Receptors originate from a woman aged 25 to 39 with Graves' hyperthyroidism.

The CDR3 nucleotides read TGCAGTGCTAGAGAAGGAGCGCCCGTCTTCACAGATACGCAGTATTTT. Translating gives CSAREGAPVFTDTQYF. The J gene is TRBJ2-3, the V gene TRBV20-1; no clear D. Germline V lookup: CDR1 DFQATT, CDR2 SNEGSKA (reference sequence). Between the trimmed V and J ends, which lost 0 bases and 2 bases, there was a span of 15 bases. The CDR3 sequence is 16 residues long.

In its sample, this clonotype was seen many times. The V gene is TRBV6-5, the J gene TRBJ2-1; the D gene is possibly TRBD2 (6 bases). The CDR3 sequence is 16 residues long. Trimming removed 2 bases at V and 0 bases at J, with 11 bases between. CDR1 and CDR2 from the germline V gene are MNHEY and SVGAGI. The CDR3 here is CASSYPGLTSYNEQFF. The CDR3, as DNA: TGTGCCAGCAGTTACCCGGGACTTACCTCCTACAATGAGCAGTTCTTC.